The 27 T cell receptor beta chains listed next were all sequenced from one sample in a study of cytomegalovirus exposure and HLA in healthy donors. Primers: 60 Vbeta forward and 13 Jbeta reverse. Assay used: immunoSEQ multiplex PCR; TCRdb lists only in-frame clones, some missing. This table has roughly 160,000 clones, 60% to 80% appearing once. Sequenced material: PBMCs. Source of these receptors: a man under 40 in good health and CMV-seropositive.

The DNA of the CDR3 is TGTGCCAGCAGTCCCTCGGGACAGCCTGATAACTATGGCTACACCTTC. This translates into CASSPSGQPDNYGYTF. V is TRBV6-6 and J is TRBJ1-2, with TRBD1 identical over 7 bases. This CDR3 comprises 16 residues. Germline V gives CDR1 MNHNY, CDR2 SVGAGI (reference sequence). Unmatched junction bases numbered 10, after V lost 5 bases and J lost 1 base.

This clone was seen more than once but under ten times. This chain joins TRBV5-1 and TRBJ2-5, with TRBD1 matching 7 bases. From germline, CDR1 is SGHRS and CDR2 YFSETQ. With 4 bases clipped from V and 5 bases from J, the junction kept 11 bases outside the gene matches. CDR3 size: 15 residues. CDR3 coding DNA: TGCGCCAGCAGCCCCGACAGGGTGGGAATGGAGACCCAGTACTTC. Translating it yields CASSPDRVGMETQYF.

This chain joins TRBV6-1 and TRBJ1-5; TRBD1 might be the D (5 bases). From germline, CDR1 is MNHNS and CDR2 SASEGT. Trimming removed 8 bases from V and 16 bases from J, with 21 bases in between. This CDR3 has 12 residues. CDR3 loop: CASGPDTLPPHF. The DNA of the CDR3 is TGTGCCAGCGGCCCGGACACACTCCCCCCACATTTT.

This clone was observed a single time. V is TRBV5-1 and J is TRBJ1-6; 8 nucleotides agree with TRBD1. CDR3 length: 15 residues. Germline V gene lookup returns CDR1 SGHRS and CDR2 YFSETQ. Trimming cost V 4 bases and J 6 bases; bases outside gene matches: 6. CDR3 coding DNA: TGCGCCAGCAGCAACGGACAGGGCGGTAATTCACCCCTCCACTTT. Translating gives CASSNGQGGNSPLHF.

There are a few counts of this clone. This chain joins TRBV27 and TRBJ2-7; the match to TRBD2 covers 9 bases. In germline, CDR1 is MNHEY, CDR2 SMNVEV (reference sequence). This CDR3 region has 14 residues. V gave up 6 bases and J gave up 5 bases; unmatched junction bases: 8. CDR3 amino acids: CASSVYASGDEQYF. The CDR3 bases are TGTGCCAGCAGCGTATATGCTAGCGGGGACGAGCAGTACTTC.

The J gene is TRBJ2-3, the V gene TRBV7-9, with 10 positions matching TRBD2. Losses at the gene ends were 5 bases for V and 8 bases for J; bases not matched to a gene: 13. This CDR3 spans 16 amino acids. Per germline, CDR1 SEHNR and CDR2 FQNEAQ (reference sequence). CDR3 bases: TGTGCCAGCAGCCCTGCGGTGGGGACTAGCGCGGCTACGCAGTATTTT. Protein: CASSPAVGTSAATQYF.

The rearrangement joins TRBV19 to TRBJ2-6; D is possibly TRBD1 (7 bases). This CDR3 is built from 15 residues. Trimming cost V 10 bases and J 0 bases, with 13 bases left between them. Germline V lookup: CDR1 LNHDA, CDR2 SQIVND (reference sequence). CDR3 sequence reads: CATRQGGSGANVLTF. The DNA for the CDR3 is TGTGCCACTCGACAGGGAGGCTCTGGGGCCAACGTCCTGACTTTC.

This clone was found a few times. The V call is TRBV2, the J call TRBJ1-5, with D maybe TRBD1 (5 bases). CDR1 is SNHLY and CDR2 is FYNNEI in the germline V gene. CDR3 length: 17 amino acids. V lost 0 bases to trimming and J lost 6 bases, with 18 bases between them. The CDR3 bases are TGTGCCAGCAGTGAAGCGCTTCATACGGGGGAAGGTCAGCCCCAGCATTTT. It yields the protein CASSEALHTGEGQPQHF.

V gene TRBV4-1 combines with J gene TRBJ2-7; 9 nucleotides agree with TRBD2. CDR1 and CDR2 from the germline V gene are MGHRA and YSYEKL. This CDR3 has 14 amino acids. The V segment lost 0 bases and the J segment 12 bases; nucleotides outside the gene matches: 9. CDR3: CASSQEFAGGLWYF. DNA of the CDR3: TGCGCCAGCAGCCAAGAATTCGCGGGGGGGCTCTGGTACTTC.

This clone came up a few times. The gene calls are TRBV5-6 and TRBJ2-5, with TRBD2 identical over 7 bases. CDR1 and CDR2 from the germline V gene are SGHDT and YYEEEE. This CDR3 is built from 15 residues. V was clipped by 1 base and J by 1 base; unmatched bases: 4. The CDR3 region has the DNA TGTGCCAGCAGCTTGCCCGGGGGGACCCAAGAGACCCAGTACTTC. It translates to CASSLPGGTQETQYF.

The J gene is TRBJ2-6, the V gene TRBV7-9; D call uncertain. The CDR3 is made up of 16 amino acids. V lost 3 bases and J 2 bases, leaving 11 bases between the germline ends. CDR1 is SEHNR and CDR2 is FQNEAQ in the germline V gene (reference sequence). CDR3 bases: TGTGCCAGCAGCTTGCTGACACATACTGGGGCCAACGTCCTGACTTTC. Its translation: CASSLLTHTGANVLTF.

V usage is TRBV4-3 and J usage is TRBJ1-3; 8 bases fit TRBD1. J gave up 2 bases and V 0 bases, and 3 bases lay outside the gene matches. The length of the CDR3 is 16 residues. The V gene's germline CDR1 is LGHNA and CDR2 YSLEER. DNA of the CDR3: TGCGCCAGCAGCCAAGAAGGACAGGGTGCTGGAAACACCATATATTTT. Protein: CASSQEGQGAGNTIYF.

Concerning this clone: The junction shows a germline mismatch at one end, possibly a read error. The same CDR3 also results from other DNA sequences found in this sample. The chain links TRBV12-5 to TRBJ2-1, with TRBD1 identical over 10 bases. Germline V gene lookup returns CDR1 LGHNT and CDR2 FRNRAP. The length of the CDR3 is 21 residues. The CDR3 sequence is CASGDTTPGQGSPSSYNEQFF. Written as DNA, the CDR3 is TGTGCTAGTGGCGATACCACACCGGGACAGGGGTCCCCAAGCTCCTACAATGAACAGTTCTTC.

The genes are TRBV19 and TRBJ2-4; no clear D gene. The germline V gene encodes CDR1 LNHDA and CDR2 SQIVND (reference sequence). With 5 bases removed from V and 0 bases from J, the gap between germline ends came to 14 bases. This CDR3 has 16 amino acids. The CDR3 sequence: CASSGQERLAKNIQYF. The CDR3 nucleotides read TGTGCCAGTAGTGGTCAAGAAAGACTAGCCAAAAACATTCAGTACTTC.

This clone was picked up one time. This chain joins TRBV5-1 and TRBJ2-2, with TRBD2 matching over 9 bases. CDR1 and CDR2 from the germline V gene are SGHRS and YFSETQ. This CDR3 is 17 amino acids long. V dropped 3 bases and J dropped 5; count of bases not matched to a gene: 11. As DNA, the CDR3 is TGCGCCAGCAGCTCCTACCTAGCGGGGCAGGGGACCGGGGAGCTGTTTTTT. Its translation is CASSSYLAGQGTGELFF.

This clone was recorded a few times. The CDR3 DNA is TGTGCCAGCAGCGGGAGCGGGACCATCGGAGTCTACGAGCAGTACTTC. Encoded protein: CASSGSGTIGVYEQYF. This chain links TRBV28 with TRBJ2-7, with TRBD2 matching 7 bases. CDR3 length equals 16 residues. The germline V gene encodes CDR1 MDHEN and CDR2 SYDVKM. V lost 6 bases and J lost 3; bases outside the gene matches: 14. The variable domain in full, completed from reference TRBV28 and TRBJ2-7, reads DVKVTQSSRYLVKRTGEKVFLECVQDMDHENMFWYRQDPGLGLRLIYFSYDVKMKEKGDIPEGYSVSREKKERFSLILESASTNQTSMYLCASSGSGTIGVYEQYFGPGTRLTVT.

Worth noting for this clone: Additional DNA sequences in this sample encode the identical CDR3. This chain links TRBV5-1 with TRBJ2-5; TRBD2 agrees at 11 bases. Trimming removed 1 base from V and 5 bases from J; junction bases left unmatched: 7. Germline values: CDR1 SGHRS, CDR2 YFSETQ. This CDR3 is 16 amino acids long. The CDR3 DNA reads TGCGCCAGCAGCTTGACTAGCGGGGGCCAGGGGGAGACCCAGTACTTC. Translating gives CASSLTSGGQGETQYF.

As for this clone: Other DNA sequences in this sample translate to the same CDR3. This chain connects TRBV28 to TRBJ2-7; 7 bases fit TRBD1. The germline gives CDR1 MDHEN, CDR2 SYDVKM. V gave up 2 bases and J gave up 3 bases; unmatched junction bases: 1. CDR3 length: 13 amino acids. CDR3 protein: CASSLGQDYEQYF. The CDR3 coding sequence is TGTGCCAGCAGTTTAGGACAGGACTACGAGCAGTACTTC.

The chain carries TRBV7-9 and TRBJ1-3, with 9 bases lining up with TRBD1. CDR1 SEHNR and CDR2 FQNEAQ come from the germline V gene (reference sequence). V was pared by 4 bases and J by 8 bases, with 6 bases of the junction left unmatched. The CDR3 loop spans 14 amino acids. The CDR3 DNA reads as TGTGCCAGCAGCTCACAGGGGGCGGTGGACACCATATATTTT. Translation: CASSSQGAVDTIYF.

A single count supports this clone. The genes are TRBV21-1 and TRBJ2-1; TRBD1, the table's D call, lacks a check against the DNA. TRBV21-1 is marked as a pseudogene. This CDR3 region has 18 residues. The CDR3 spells CASSKGRASGDSDNEQFF. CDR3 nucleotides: TGTGCCAGCAGCAAAGGGAGGGCGTCCGGGGACAGTGACAATGAGCAGTTCTTC.

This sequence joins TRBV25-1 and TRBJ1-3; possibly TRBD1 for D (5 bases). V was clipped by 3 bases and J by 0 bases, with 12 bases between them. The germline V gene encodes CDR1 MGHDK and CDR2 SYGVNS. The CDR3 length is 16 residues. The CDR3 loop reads CASSDPGQNSGNTIYF. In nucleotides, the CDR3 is TGTGCCAGCAGTGACCCCGGACAAAACTCTGGAAACACCATATATTTT.

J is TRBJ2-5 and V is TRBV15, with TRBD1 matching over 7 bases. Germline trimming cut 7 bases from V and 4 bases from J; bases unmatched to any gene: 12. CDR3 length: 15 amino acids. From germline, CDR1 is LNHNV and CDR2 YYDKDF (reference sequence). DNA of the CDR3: TGTGCCACCACCCCTTCAGGGGGTAGAGGAGAGACCCAGTACTTC. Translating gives CATTPSGGRGETQYF.

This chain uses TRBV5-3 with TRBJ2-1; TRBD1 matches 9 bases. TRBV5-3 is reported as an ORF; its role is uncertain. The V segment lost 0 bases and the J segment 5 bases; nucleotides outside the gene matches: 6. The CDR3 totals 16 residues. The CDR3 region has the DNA TGTGCCAGAAGCTTGGGGGGGGACAGGGTTAACAATGAGCAGTTCTTC. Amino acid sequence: CARSLGGDRVNNEQFF.

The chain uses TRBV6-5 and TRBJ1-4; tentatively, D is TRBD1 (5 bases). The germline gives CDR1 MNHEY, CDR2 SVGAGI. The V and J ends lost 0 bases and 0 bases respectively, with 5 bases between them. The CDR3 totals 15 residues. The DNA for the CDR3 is TGTGCCAGCAGTTACTCAGGGGCAACTAATGAAAAACTGTTTTTT. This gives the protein CASSYSGATNEKLFF.

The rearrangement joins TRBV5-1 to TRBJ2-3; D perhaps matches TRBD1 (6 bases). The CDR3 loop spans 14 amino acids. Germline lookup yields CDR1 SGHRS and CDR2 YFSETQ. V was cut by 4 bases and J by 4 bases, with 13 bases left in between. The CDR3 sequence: CASSGKKGADTQYF. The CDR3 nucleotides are TGCGCCAGCAGCGGGAAAAAGGGGGCAGATACGCAGTATTTT.

Here the CDR3 DNA reads TGTGCCAGCAGATCCGACAGAAGCTATGGCTACACCTTC. Protein: CASRSDRSYGYTF. The genes are TRBV6-5 and TRBJ1-2; D possibly corresponds to TRBD1 (5 bases). In germline, CDR1 is MNHEY, CDR2 SVGAGI. This CDR3 contains 13 residues. The V end was cut by 6 bases, the J end by 4 bases, with 12 bases between.

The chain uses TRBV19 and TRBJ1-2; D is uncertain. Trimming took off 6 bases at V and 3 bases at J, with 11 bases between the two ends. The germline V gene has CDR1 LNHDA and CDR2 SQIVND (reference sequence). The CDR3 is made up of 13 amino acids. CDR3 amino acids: CASRVPADYGYTF. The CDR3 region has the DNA TGTGCCAGTAGGGTCCCAGCGGACTATGGCTACACCTTC. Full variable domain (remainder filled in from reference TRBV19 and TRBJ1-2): DGGITQSPKYLFRKEGQNVTLSCEQNLNHDAMYWYRQDPGQGLRLIYYSQIVNDFQKGDIAEGYSVSREKKESFPLTVTSAQKNPTAFYLCASRVPADYGYTFGSGTRLTVV.